A single sample gave rise to the 31 T cell receptor beta chains below, sequenced in a study of identical twins. MiXCR, applied by TCRdb to the 5' RACE reads, yields one record per CDR3 protein. The sample shows fewer than 800,000 distinct CDR3 sequences, around 7.5% of them seen only once. These records were also assigned to another study, of yellow fever vaccine responses in identical twins.

Sequencing was done on a sample of PBMCs. The receptors come from a woman under 30 in good health.

V is TRBV2 and J is TRBJ2-3; D gene ambiguous. Trimming left V 11 bases short and J 4 bases short, with 25 bases between. The CDR3 spans 16 residues. Germline V gene data show CDR1 as SNHLY and CDR2 as FYNNEI. CDR3 protein: CAQAPPGPEVADTQYF. Here the CDR3 DNA reads TGTGCCCAAGCCCCACCAGGACCAGAGGTGGCAGATACGCAGTATTTT. The variable domain in full, completed from reference TRBV2 and TRBJ2-3, reads EPEVTQTPSHQVTQMGQEVILRCVPISNHLYFYWYRQILGQKVEFLVSFYNNEISEKSEIFDDQFSVERPDGSNFTLKIRSTKLEDSAMYFCAQAPPGPEVADTQYFGPGTRLTVL.

This clonotype was observed many times. The V call is TRBV7-9, the J call TRBJ2-1; 9 bases map to TRBD2. With 1 base clipped from V and 8 bases from J, the junction kept 9 bases outside the gene matches. CDR1 is SEHNR, CDR2 FQNEAQ, per germline (reference sequence). The CDR3 runs to 16 residues. This CDR3 is CASSLGLAGERDEQFF. Written as DNA, the CDR3 is TGTGCCAGCAGCTTAGGTTTAGCGGGAGAACGGGATGAGCAGTTCTTC.

The rearrangement uses TRBV20-1 and TRBJ2-3; the match to TRBD2 covers 7 bases. V lost 3 bases and J lost 3; bases outside the gene matches: 9. The germline CDR1 and CDR2 sequences are DFQATT and SNEGSKA (reference sequence). The CDR3 is 15 residues long. CDR3 in amino acids: CSASRWDYSTDTQYF. Written as DNA, the CDR3 is TGCAGTGCTAGTAGGTGGGACTACAGTACAGATACGCAGTATTTT.

In this sample, this clonotype turned up many times. The chain employs TRBV5-1 and TRBJ2-3; 11 nucleotides line up with TRBD2. Germline CDR1 is SGHRS and CDR2 is YFSETQ. Germline trimming cut 3 bases from V and 5 bases from J; bases unmatched to any gene: 2. The CDR3 covers 14 residues. The DNA for the CDR3 is TGCGCCAGCAGCTATGGGACTAGCGGAGATACGCAGTATTTT. Residues: CASSYGTSGDTQYF.

This clonotype was counted at least ten times. The CDR3 reads CASSLGGGARYNEQFF. CDR3 nucleotide sequence: TGTGCCAGCAGCTTAGGTGGGGGGGCGAGATACAATGAGCAGTTCTTC. The gene calls are TRBV7-2 and TRBJ2-1; D may be TRBD2 (7 bases). This CDR3 contains 16 residues. V was shortened by 1 base and J by 4 bases, with 14 bases between the two germline ends. The V gene's germline CDR1 is SGHTA and CDR2 FQGNSA.

This clonotype was seen many times. This CDR3 reads CATSDLGLADTQYF. The CDR3 DNA reads TGTGCCACCAGTGATCTGGGACTAGCGGATACGCAGTATTTT. The chain recombines TRBV24-1 with TRBJ2-3, with TRBD2 matching 10 bases. J gave up 6 bases and V 3 bases, and 2 bases lay outside the gene matches. The CDR3 loop spans 14 amino acids. From germline, CDR1 is KGHDR and CDR2 SFDVKD.

The chain is built from TRBV6-5 and TRBJ1-2, with D hard to call. V was trimmed by 6 bases and J by 2 bases, leaving 16 bases between them. CDR1 and CDR2 (germline): MNHEY, SVGAGI. CDR3 length: 15 residues. Here the CDR3 reads CASRFLDRLNYGYTF. The CDR3 DNA reads as TGTGCCAGCAGATTTCTCGACCGGTTAAACTATGGCTACACCTTC.

The chain employs TRBV27 and TRBJ2-6, with D perhaps matching TRBD1 (6 bases). CDR3 length: 16 residues. The V gene lost 7 bases and the J gene lost 3 bases, with 16 bases spanning the gap. CDR1 and CDR2 (germline): MNHEY, SMNVEV (reference sequence). CDR3 protein: CASTGDIWFGANVLTF. DNA for the CDR3: TGTGCCAGCACCGGGGACATATGGTTTGGGGCCAACGTCCTGACTTTC. Based on the CDR3 plus reference TRBV27 and TRBJ2-6, the full variable domain is EAQVTQNPRYLITVTGKKLTVTCSQNMNHEYMSWYRQDPGLGLRQIYYSMNVEVTDKGDVPEGYKVSRKEKRNFPLILESPSPNQTSLYFCASTGDIWFGANVLTFGAGSRLTVL.

This clonotype has a count of ten or more. This chain links TRBV6-2 or TRBV6-3 with TRBJ1-5; D unclear. The CDR3 has 14 residues. The germline V and J ends were trimmed by 0 bases and 6 bases, with 9 bases remaining between them. Germline values: CDR1 MNHEY, CDR2 SVGEGT. The CDR3 DNA follows: TGTGCCAGCAGTTACTCGGCGGGGTTTCAGCCCCAGCATTTT. Translation: CASSYSAGFQPQHF.

V and J are TRBV4-1 and TRBJ2-7; TRBD1 might be the D (5 bases). V gave up 1 base and J gave up 3 bases, with 16 bases separating them. This CDR3 comprises 16 residues. Per germline, CDR1 MGHRA and CDR2 YSYEKL. The CDR3 region is CASSQVFASQGYEQYV. CDR3 sequence (DNA): TGCGCCAGCAGCCAAGTCTTTGCTTCCCAGGGCTACGAGCAGTACGTC.

This clonotype turned up a few times. This rearrangement joins TRBV2 to TRBJ1-2; TRBD1 is a possible D gene (6 bases). Germline assignment: CDR1 SNHLY and CDR2 FYNNEI. V shed 4 bases and J shed 2 bases, with 11 bases lying between them. The CDR3 spans 14 residues. CDR3 sequence: CASSVSGGNYGYTF. DNA for the CDR3: TGTGCCAGCAGTGTTTCGGGGGGCAACTATGGCTACACCTTC.

The V and J genes are TRBV3-1 and TRBJ1-6, with D possibly matching TRBD1 (6 bases). Germline CDR1 is LGHDT and CDR2 is YNNKEL (reference sequence). This CDR3 is 16 amino acids long. V lost 2 bases, J lost 6 bases, and 14 bases lay in between. This CDR3 reads CASSQRTTGANSPLHF. As DNA, the CDR3 is TGTGCCAGCAGCCAAAGAACGACAGGAGCTAATTCACCCCTCCACTTT.

J is TRBJ2-2 and V is TRBV9; D is possibly TRBD2 (6 bases). Germline values: CDR1 SGDLS, CDR2 YYNGEE. This CDR3 is built from 16 residues. Trimming shortened V by 3 bases and J by 2 bases, and 14 bases separated the two germline ends. The CDR3 DNA follows: TGTGCCAGCAGCGAGTGGGCTAGCGTAAACACCGGGGAGCTGTTTTTT. This codes for CASSEWASVNTGELFF.

The chain links TRBV10-1 to TRBJ2-3; 7 nucleotides line up with TRBD1. Germline V gene lookup returns CDR1 WNHNN and CDR2 SYGVQD (reference sequence). The CDR3 is made up of 15 amino acids. Trimming removed 3 bases from V and 0 bases from J; junction bases left unmatched: 3. The CDR3 DNA sequence: TGCGCCAGCAGTGACCGGGACAGAAGCACAGATACGCAGTATTTT. Protein product: CASSDRDRSTDTQYF.

Only a few counts were recorded for this clonotype. The V call is TRBV28, the J call TRBJ1-4; unclear D gene. Germline values: CDR1 MDHEN, CDR2 SYDVKM. Trimming removed 2 bases from V and 7 bases from J, with 14 bases in between. The CDR3 spans 15 residues. The CDR3 nucleotides are TGTGCCAGCAGTTTAGGAGCGACCCATTTTGAAAAACTGTTTTTT. Translating it yields CASSLGATHFEKLFF. Full variable domain (rest looked up from reference TRBV28 and TRBJ1-4): DVKVTQSSRYLVKRTGEKVFLECVQDMDHENMFWYRQDPGLGLRLIYFSYDVKMKEKGDIPEGYSVSREKKERFSLILESASTNQTSMYLCASSLGATHFEKLFFGSGTQLSVL.

This chain joins TRBV2 and TRBJ2-1; D is unresolved. The CDR3 runs to 14 residues. Between the trimmed V and J ends, which lost 0 bases and 5 bases, there was a span of 8 bases. Germline CDR1 reads SNHLY; CDR2 reads FYNNEI. This chain's CDR3 is CASSEAEADNEQFF. CDR3 DNA sequence: TGTGCCAGCAGTGAAGCTGAAGCAGACAATGAGCAGTTCTTC.

This clonotype was observed a handful of times. The gene calls are TRBV12-3 or TRBV12-4 and TRBJ2-5; TRBD2 might be the D (5 bases). The CDR3 is 15 residues long. Trimming removed 6 bases at V and 6 bases at J, with 20 bases between. The CDR3 DNA reads as TGTGCCAGCAGCGGAAAGTATGAGGGAAGTCAGACCCAGTACTTC. Its protein product is CASSGKYEGSQTQYF.

This clonotype has only a few counts. This chain joins TRBV20-1 and TRBJ2-3, with D unresolved. V was clipped by 8 bases and J by 3 bases, with 15 bases between them. The CDR3 is 13 amino acids. Germline V gene lookup returns CDR1 DFQATT and CDR2 SNEGSKA (reference sequence). The CDR3 DNA is TGCAGTACAGTAGACTCGAGAACAGATACGCAGTATTTT. Amino acids: CSTVDSRTDTQYF.

The gene calls are TRBV6-6 and TRBJ2-7; D call uncertain. Trimming cost V 7 bases and J 4 bases, with 14 bases left between them. Germline V gene sequence: CDR1 MNHNY, CDR2 SVGAGI (reference sequence). This CDR3 is 13 amino acids long. Written as DNA, the CDR3 is TGTGCCAGCAACAAGGGCTATACTTACGAGCAGTACGTC. This translates into CASNKGYTYEQYV.

The chain couples TRBV29-1 to TRBJ1-2; maybe TRBD1 (5 bases). The germline CDR1 and CDR2 sequences are SQVTM and ANQGSEA. Trimming shortened V by 5 bases and J by 3 bases, and 28 bases separated the two germline ends. The CDR3 length is 18 residues. The DNA for the CDR3 is TGCAGCGTTAGCCACCTAGTGTTCTTCGGCAGGGAGGACTATGGCTACACCTTC. Protein: CSVSHLVFFGREDYGYTF.

This clonotype was seen at least ten times. This sequence joins TRBV10-3 and TRBJ2-7, with D possibly TRBD1 on 6 matching bases. Trimming removed 10 bases from V and 2 bases from J, with 18 bases in between. This CDR3 has 14 residues. CDR1 and CDR2 from the germline V gene are ENHRY and SYGVKD. CDR3 amino acids: CATGNRTGTYEQYF. DNA for the CDR3: TGTGCCACCGGAAACAGAACAGGGACCTACGAGCAGTACTTC.

Only a few counts were recorded for this clonotype. The chain couples TRBV4-2 to TRBJ2-5; D is possibly TRBD2 (6 bases). Trimming took off 1 base at V and 5 bases at J, with 17 bases between the two ends. The CDR3 is made up of 16 amino acids. From germline, CDR1 is LGHNA and CDR2 YNFKEQ. For the CDR3, the DNA is TGTGCCAGCAGCCAAGGGGAGGTATTTTTAGGGGAGACCCAGTACTTC. Its protein is CASSQGEVFLGETQYF.

CDR3 coding DNA: TGTGCCAGCAGTTTAGTGGGGCAGGGCACTATCAATGAGCAGTTCTTC. Encoded protein: CASSLVGQGTINEQFF. The rearrangement joins TRBV28 to TRBJ2-1; tentative D call: TRBD1 (5 bases). This CDR3 spans 16 amino acids. Germline V CDR1 and CDR2: MDHEN, SYDVKM. The ends were cut back, 2 bases at V and 6 bases at J, with 17 bases in the middle.

The table lists this clonotype with a few counts. The rearrangement links TRBV20-1 to TRBJ2-7, with 10 bases matching TRBD1. V dropped 2 bases and J dropped 6; count of bases not matched to a gene: 7. Per the germline V gene, CDR1 is DFQATT and CDR2 is SNEGSKA (reference sequence). This CDR3 spans 14 amino acids. Here the CDR3 DNA reads TGCAGTGCTAGAAGGGGACAGGGGTTTCGCGAGCAGTACTTC. Translation gives CSARRGQGFREQYF.

CDR3 residues: CASSPSRDSPLHF. CDR3 sequence (DNA): TGTGCCAGCTCACCGTCGAGGGATTCACCCCTCCACTTT. This chain connects TRBV18 to TRBJ1-6; no reliable D call. V lost 3 bases and J lost 8, with 8 bases in between. The CDR3 runs to 13 residues. CDR1 is KGHSH, CDR2 LQKENI, per germline.

The chain is built from TRBV5-5 and TRBJ1-3; unclear D gene. Trimming stripped 3 bases from V and 2 bases from J, with 15 bases between. In germline, CDR1 is SGHKS, CDR2 YYEKEE (reference sequence). The CDR3 loop spans 16 amino acids. The CDR3 DNA sequence: TGTGCCAGCAGCTCTGGACCGCCGGCGACTGGAAACACCATATATTTT. Protein sequence: CASSSGPPATGNTIYF.

In this sample, this clonotype turned up many times. This chain joins TRBV20-1 and TRBJ2-1; 10 nucleotides align to TRBD2. The J segment lost 4 bases and the V segment lost 5 bases, leaving 5 bases of the junction unmatched. Germline assignment: CDR1 DFQATT and CDR2 SNEGSKA (reference sequence). The CDR3 runs to 14 residues. CDR3 bases: TGCAGTGCTTCAAGCGGGAGGGATTACAATGAGCAGTTCTTC. This encodes CSASSGRDYNEQFF.

This clonotype showed up just a few times. The V gene is TRBV28, the J gene TRBJ1-5; 7 nucleotides match TRBD1. CDR3 length: 17 residues. The V and J ends lost 3 bases and 6 bases, in that order; junction bases with no gene match: 14. The germline V gene has CDR1 MDHEN and CDR2 SYDVKM. In DNA form, the CDR3 reads TGTGCCAGCAGTTTGCCCCCAGACAGGGTTACGAGTCAGCCCCAGCATTTT. This translates into CASSLPPDRVTSQPQHF.

The chain uses TRBV20-1 and TRBJ2-6, with D perhaps TRBD1 or TRBD2 (5 bases each). Germline CDR1 and CDR2: DFQATT and SNEGSKA (reference sequence). The length of the CDR3 is 14 residues. Trimming stripped 3 bases from V and 0 bases from J, with 6 bases between. The CDR3 sequence: CSASGGSGANVLTF. In DNA form, the CDR3 reads TGCAGTGCTAGTGGGGGCTCTGGGGCCAACGTCCTGACTTTC.

This clonotype was seen only a few times. The V and J genes are TRBV7-9 and TRBJ2-5, with no clear D. Looked up from germline, CDR1 is SEHNR and CDR2 is FQNEAQ (reference sequence). The V and J ends lost 5 bases and 0 bases respectively, with 10 bases between them. The CDR3 length is 14 residues. In DNA, the CDR3 is TGTGCCAGCAGCCAGATCGAGTACCAAGAGACCCAGTACTTC. Residues: CASSQIEYQETQYF.

This clonotype was detected ten times or more. The rearrangement links TRBV5-1 to TRBJ2-1; 7 bases line up with TRBD1. Trimming removed 2 bases from V and 0 bases from J; junction bases left unmatched: 2. The CDR3 loop spans 15 amino acids. CDR1 and CDR2 from the germline V gene are SGHRS and YFSETQ. The CDR3 coding sequence is TGCGCCAGCAGCTTCGGACAGGTCTCCTACAATGAGCAGTTCTTC. This gives the protein CASSFGQVSYNEQFF.